These T cell receptor beta chains were read from a single sample in a study of blood T cells in healthy people across ages. TCRdb reanalysed the 5' RACE reads using MiXCR and keeps one entry per CDR3 protein. Of around 1,900,000 distinct CDR3 sequences detected, about 39% appear once; the ten largest clones hold roughly 23%. The sequenced sample consisted of blood. The receptors were gathered from a human donor in good health. CDR3s include the opening cysteine and the closing phenylalanine or tryptophan. D genes are given only for firm matches. Part of the rows lack a size; the others show once, few, many or a class for expanded clones.

len: 13
abundance: -
j_gene: TRBJ2-3
v_gene: TRBV12-3/TRBV12-4
d_gene: -
CDR3nt: TGTGCCAGCAGTGTATTTAGCACAGATACGCAGTATTTT
CDR3aa: CASSVFSTDTQYF

len: 15
abundance: -
j_gene: TRBJ2-3
v_gene: TRBV11-2
d_gene: -
CDR3nt: TGTGCCAGCAGCTTACAACAGGGAATGAGAGATACGCAGTATTTT
CDR3aa: CASSLQQGMRDTQYF

len: 15
abundance: few
j_gene: TRBJ2-3
v_gene: TRBV5-1
d_gene: -
CDR3nt: TGCGCCAGCCGGAAGGGGTCCGCTTCCACAGATACGCAGTATTTT
CDR3aa: CASRKGSASTDTQYF

len: 14
abundance: -
j_gene: TRBJ1-2
v_gene: TRBV7-2
d_gene: -
CDR3nt: TGTGCCAGCAAATTCGGGGGCGGCCAAAGTGGCTACACCTTC
CDR3aa: CASKFGGGQSGYTF

len: 16
abundance: few
j_gene: TRBJ1-2
v_gene: TRBV20-1
d_gene: -
CDR3nt: TGCAGTGCTAGAGATGAGCGGGACACCCGTAACTATGGCTACACCTTC
CDR3aa: CSARDERDTRNYGYTF

len: 15
abundance: few
j_gene: TRBJ1-2
v_gene: TRBV20-1
d_gene: TRBD1
CDR3nt: TGCAGTGCCTCACCTTGGACAGGGGGCAGCTATGGCTACACCTTC
CDR3aa: CSASPWTGGSYGYTF

len: 15
abundance: -
j_gene: TRBJ2-1
v_gene: TRBV6-2/TRBV6-3
d_gene: -
CDR3nt: TGTGCCAGCAGTGTAGCTAGTATCCTCTACAATGAGCAGTTCTTC
CDR3aa: CASSVASILYNEQFF

len: 14
abundance: few
j_gene: TRBJ2-3
v_gene: TRBV29-1
d_gene: -
CDR3nt: TGCAGCGTTGGGCGACAATTAAGCACAGATACGCAGTATTTT
CDR3aa: CSVGRQLSTDTQYF

len: 14
abundance: many
j_gene: TRBJ2-5
v_gene: TRBV11-2
d_gene: -
CDR3nt: TGTGCCAGCAGCCTACCGGGACTTCAAGAGACCCAGTACTTC
CDR3aa: CASSLPGLQETQYF

len: 12
abundance: -
j_gene: TRBJ2-2
v_gene: TRBV7-2
d_gene: -
CDR3nt: TGTGCCAGCAGCTTAGCCAGTAGGGAGCTGTTTTTT
CDR3aa: CASSLASRELFF

len: 16
abundance: -
j_gene: TRBJ2-7
v_gene: TRBV12-3/TRBV12-4
d_gene: TRBD1
CDR3nt: TGTGCCAGCAGTCCCCGAACCGGACAGGGGGCTAACGAGCAGTACTTC
CDR3aa: CASSPRTGQGANEQYF

len: 14
abundance: -
j_gene: TRBJ2-3
v_gene: TRBV7-9
d_gene: -
CDR3nt: TGTGCCAGCAGCCAGCAGTTATCCACAGATACGCAGTATTTT
CDR3aa: CASSQQLSTDTQYF